This is a list of T cell receptor beta chains from one sample in a study of blood T cell repertoires in COVID-19. Method: immunoSEQ multiplex PCR; TCRdb's copy keeps in-frame clones and lacks some. Among 90,000 to 120,000 clones listed, 80% to 85% were seen once. Material for sequencing was peripheral blood. Receptors originate from a man between 70 and 80 years old with acute or convalescent COVID-19. Each CDR3 is given with its conserved first and last residue. The D gene is left open where the match is weak. Clone size appears in some rows only: once, few, many, or a class for an expanded clone.

TGCGCCAGCAGCTTATCGACAGGGGGTCAGTATGGCTACACCTTC	CASSLSTGGQYGYTF	TRBV5-1	TRBJ1-2	-	TRBD1
TGTGCCAGCAGTGAAAATCAGGGAAATGAGCAGTTCTTC	CASSENQGNEQFF	TRBV6-1	TRBJ2-1	-	-
TGTGCCACCAGCAGAGATCGAGATAACTATGGCTACACCTTC	CATSRDRDNYGYTF	TRBV15	TRBJ1-2	-	-
TGCGCCAGCAGCGATGGACCGGGACAGGGAATCGAGCAGTACTTC	CASSDGPGQGIEQYF	TRBV5-1	TRBJ2-7	few	TRBD1
TGTGCCAGCAGCCAAGCGGAGGATAGCAATCAGCCCCAGCATTTT	CASSQAEDSNQPQHF	TRBV4-2	TRBJ1-5	-	-
TGTGCCAGCAGTTCCCAGAGAGGAACTGAAGCTTTCTTT	CASSSQRGTEAFF	TRBV12-3/TRBV12-4	TRBJ1-1	-	-
TGTGCCAGCAGCTTAGACGGACAGGGGTTTGGCTACACCTTC	CASSLDGQGFGYTF	TRBV7-3	TRBJ1-2	-	TRBD1
TGTGCCAGTAGTATAGACGGAGGTGGTGGAGAGACCCAGTACTTC	CASSIDGGGGETQYF	TRBV19	TRBJ2-5	-	-
TGCGCCAGCAGTGTCAGGGAGGACACTGAAGCTTTCTTT	CASSVREDTEAFF	TRBV10-2	TRBJ1-1	-	-
TGTGCCAGCAGTTCTAATAGCGGGGGGAACACCGGGGAGCTGTTTTTT	CASSSNSGGNTGELFF	TRBV7-3	TRBJ2-2	-	TRBD2
TGTGCCAGCTCACAATTACCCGGACAGGGAGGGAATGAGCAGTTCTTC	CASSQLPGQGGNEQFF	TRBV18	TRBJ2-1	-	-
TGTGCCACCCGGGACAGGTCTGCCTACGAGCAGTACTTC	CATRDRSAYEQYF	TRBV2	TRBJ2-7	-	TRBD1
TGTGCCAGCAGGGGGACAGGGGAGGCCACTGAAGCTTTCTTT	CASRGTGEATEAFF	TRBV6-5	TRBJ1-1	-	TRBD1
TGTGCCAGCAGTGAAATTGCCCAAGGAGGGCTGGACACTGAAGCTTTCTTT	CASSEIAQGGLDTEAFF	TRBV25-1	TRBJ1-1	-	-
TGCAGCGTTGGGAGGATAGACAGGGGGCGAAGGAACACTGAAGCTTTCTTT	CSVGRIDRGRRNTEAFF	TRBV29-1	TRBJ1-1	-	TRBD1
TGCGCCAGCAGTGAGGCAGGGGGAAGACACACCATATATTTT	CASSEAGGRHTIYF	TRBV10-2	TRBJ1-3	-	TRBD1
TGCAGTAGCGGGGCCGCAGATACGCAGTATTTT	CSSGAADTQYF	TRBV20-1	TRBJ2-3	-	TRBD2
TGTGCCAGCAGTCAGTCCTCCTCTGGGGCCGAGCAGTACTTC	CASSQSSSGAEQYF	TRBV27	TRBJ2-7	-	-
TGTGCCAGCAGCTTAAAGGGGACAGGGAGCTCCTACGAGCAGTACTTC	CASSLKGTGSSYEQYF	TRBV5-6	TRBJ2-7	-	TRBD1
TGTGCCAGCAGTGCAGCAGGCACTAGCGGGGGGATTTCCTACAATGAGCAGTTCTTC	CASSAAGTSGGISYNEQFF	TRBV6-4	TRBJ2-1	few	TRBD2
TGTGCCAGCTGCCTCTACGGCCGAGTGGCGGGGGAACCCTACAATGAGCAGTTCTTC	CASCLYGRVAGEPYNEQFF	TRBV28	TRBJ2-1	-	TRBD2
TGTGCCAGCATCCAGACGGGCGGGGCTCTAGGCGAGCAGTACTTC	CASIQTGGALGEQYF	TRBV7-9	TRBJ2-7	-	-
TGTGCCAGCAGAGATCGGGCCAAAGGGGATGGCTACACCTTC	CASRDRAKGDGYTF	TRBV6-5	TRBJ1-2	-	-
TGTGCCAGCAGCTTACGGACTAGCGGGGGTCAAGAGACCCAGTACTTC	CASSLRTSGGQETQYF	TRBV7-6	TRBJ2-5	-	TRBD2
TGTGCCAGTAGACCCAGCGGCACAGATACGCAGTATTTT	CASRPSGTDTQYF	TRBV19	TRBJ2-3	-	-
TGTGCCAGCAGGTCGACAGAAGCGAACACTGAAGCTTTCTTT	CASRSTEANTEAFF	TRBV28	TRBJ1-1	-	-
TGTGCCAGCAGCTTGGGCAGCGATAATTCACCCCTCCACTTT	CASSLGSDNSPLHF	TRBV5-5	TRBJ1-6	once	-
TGTGCCAGTAGCAAGACAGGACAGAAGAACACTGAAGCTTTCTTT	CASSKTGQKNTEAFF	TRBV19	TRBJ1-1	medium-sized	-
TGTGCCAGCAGCCGCGCCCTTAACTATGGCTACACCTTC	CASSRALNYGYTF	TRBV6-5	TRBJ1-2	-	-
TGTGCCAGCATGCAGGGGGCGTACACCGGGGAGCTGTTTTTT	CASMQGAYTGELFF	TRBV3-1/TRBV3-2	TRBJ2-2	-	TRBD1
TGTGCCAGCAGCCAATCGGGGACAGGCTATGAGCAGTTCTTC	CASSQSGTGYEQFF	TRBV16	TRBJ2-1	-	TRBD1
TGTGCCAGCTCAGAGCGGGGGCGGGAGCAGTTCTTC	CASSERGREQFF	TRBV18	TRBJ2-1	-	TRBD2
TGTGCCGTCCGGTTAGCTCCGAATTCACCCCTCCACTTT	CAVRLAPNSPLHF	TRBV3-1/TRBV3-2	TRBJ1-6	-	-
TGTGCCAGCAGCAAGGACAGTTATAGCAATCAGCCCCAGCATTTT	CASSKDSYSNQPQHF	TRBV9	TRBJ1-5	-	-
TGTGCCAGCAGTTTAAAGGGAGATTCACCCCTCCACTTT	CASSLKGDSPLHF	TRBV12-3/TRBV12-4	TRBJ1-6	-	-
TGTGCCAGCATGATACAGGGGAATGACTACGAGCAGTACTTC	CASMIQGNDYEQYF	TRBV6-5	TRBJ2-7	-	TRBD1
TGTGCCATCAGTGGTTCGCGGAGCTCCTACGAGCAGTACTTC	CAISGSRSSYEQYF	TRBV10-3	TRBJ2-7	-	-
TGTGCCAGCAGGGACGGACAGCGGAACACAGATACGCAGTATTTT	CASRDGQRNTDTQYF	TRBV14	TRBJ2-3	-	-
TGTGCCAGCACCCCCGCTGGGGAGGTTCGATCACCCCTCCACTTT	CASTPAGEVRSPLHF	TRBV6-6	TRBJ1-6	-	-
TGTGCCAGCTCACAATCACAGGGACGGGATCGGACTGAAGCTTTCTTT	CASSQSQGRDRTEAFF	TRBV18	TRBJ1-1	-	-
TGTGCCAGCAGCTCCCCCGGGACTTTGGGGAATACGCAGTATTTT	CASSSPGTLGNTQYF	TRBV7-2	TRBJ2-3	-	-
TGTGCCAGCATGGTCAGGGTGAACACTGAAGCTTTCTTT	CASMVRVNTEAFF	TRBV6-5	TRBJ1-1	-	-
TGTGCCAGCAGTTTAGATGTGAGCGGGGGAGCGGCAGATACGCAGTATTTT	CASSLDVSGGAADTQYF	TRBV7-9	TRBJ2-3	-	TRBD2
TGTGCCAGCAGCTTAACGCCCGGGACAGCGAACACCGGGGAGCTGTTTTTT	CASSLTPGTANTGELFF	TRBV7-3	TRBJ2-2	-	TRBD1
TGTGCCATCAGCCGAGGGCCCGGAAACACTGAAGCTTTCTTT	CAISRGPGNTEAFF	TRBV10-3	TRBJ1-1	once	-
TGCAGCGTGAAGGCTGGGGGGATTGGGAATGAGCAGTTCTTC	CSVKAGGIGNEQFF	TRBV29-1	TRBJ2-1	once	-
TGCGCCAGCAGCCCCTCCGGAGGCACAGATACGCAGTATTTT	CASSPSGGTDTQYF	TRBV5-1	TRBJ2-3	-	-
TGCGCCAGCAGTCGGGACAGTAATTCTGGAAACACCATATATTTT	CASSRDSNSGNTIYF	TRBV5-1	TRBJ1-3	-	TRBD1
TGCGCCAGCAGCTTGGCCCGGACTAGCGGGGACGCAGATACGCAGTATTTT	CASSLARTSGDADTQYF	TRBV5-1	TRBJ2-3	-	TRBD2
TGTGCCAGCAGCTTTCCCGGGAACAATCAGCCCCAGCATTTT	CASSFPGNNQPQHF	TRBV7-2	TRBJ1-5	-	-
TGTGCCAGTAGTACCACAGGAGCCTACGAGCAGTACTTC	CASSTTGAYEQYF	TRBV19	TRBJ2-7	once	-
TGTGCCAGTAGTATAATGGGGACAGGGGGCGAAAAACTGTTTTTT	CASSIMGTGGEKLFF	TRBV19	TRBJ1-4	-	TRBD1
TGTGCCAGCAGTTACTCGGCAGGCGCCAGTCAGCCCCAGCATTTT	CASSYSAGASQPQHF	TRBV6-5	TRBJ1-5	few	-